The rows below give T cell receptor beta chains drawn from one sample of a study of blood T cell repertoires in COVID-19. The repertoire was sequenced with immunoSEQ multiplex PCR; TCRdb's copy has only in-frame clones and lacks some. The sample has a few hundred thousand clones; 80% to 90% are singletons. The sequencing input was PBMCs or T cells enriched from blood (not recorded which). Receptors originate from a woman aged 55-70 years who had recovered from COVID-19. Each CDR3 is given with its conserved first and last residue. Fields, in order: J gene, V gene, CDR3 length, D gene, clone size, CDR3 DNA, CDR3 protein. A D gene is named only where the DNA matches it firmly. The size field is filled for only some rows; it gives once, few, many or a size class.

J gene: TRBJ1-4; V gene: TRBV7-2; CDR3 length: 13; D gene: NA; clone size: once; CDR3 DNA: TGTGCCAGCAGCTCCCGGGTTGGTGAAAAACTGTTTTTT; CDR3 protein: CASSSRVGEKLFF
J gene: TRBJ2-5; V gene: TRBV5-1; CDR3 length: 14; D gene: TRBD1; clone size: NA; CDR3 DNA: TGCGCCAGCAGCTTGGACAGGGGGCCAGAGACCCAGTACTTC; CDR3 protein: CASSLDRGPETQYF
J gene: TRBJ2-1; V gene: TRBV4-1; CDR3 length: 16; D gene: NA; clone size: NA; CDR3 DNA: TGCGCCAGCAGCCAAGGGGCGGGGCCCCCCTACAATGAGCAGTTCTTC; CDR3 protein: CASSQGAGPPYNEQFF
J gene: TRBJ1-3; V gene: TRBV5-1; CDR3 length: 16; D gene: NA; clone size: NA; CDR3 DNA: TGCGCCAGCAGCTTGGTTGGCCTTACATACGGAAACACCATATATTTT; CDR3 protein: CASSLVGLTYGNTIYF
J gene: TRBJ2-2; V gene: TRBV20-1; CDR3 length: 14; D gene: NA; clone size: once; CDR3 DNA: TGCAGTGCTAGTTGGGCAGGGAACACCGGGGAGCTGTTTTTT; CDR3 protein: CSASWAGNTGELFF
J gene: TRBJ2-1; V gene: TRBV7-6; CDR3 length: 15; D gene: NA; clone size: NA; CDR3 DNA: TGTGCCAGCAGCTTAGCCCCGACTAGTTTGGGCGAGCAGTTCTTC; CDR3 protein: CASSLAPTSLGEQFF
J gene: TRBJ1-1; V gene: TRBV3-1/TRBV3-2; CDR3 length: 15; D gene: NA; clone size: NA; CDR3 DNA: TGTGCCAGCAGCCAAGTCGGGGGGGCGAACACTGAAGCTTTCTTT; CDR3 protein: CASSQVGGANTEAFF
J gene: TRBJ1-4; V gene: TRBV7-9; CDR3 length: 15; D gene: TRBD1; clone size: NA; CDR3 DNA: TGTGCCAGCAGCTTCTCGGACAGGGGGAGAGAAAAACTGTTTTTT; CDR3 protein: CASSFSDRGREKLFF
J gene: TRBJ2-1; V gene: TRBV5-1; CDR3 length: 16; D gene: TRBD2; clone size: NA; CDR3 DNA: TGCGCCAGCAGCTCGAACCGACTAGCGGGGGATAATGAGCAGTTCTTC; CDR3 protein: CASSSNRLAGDNEQFF
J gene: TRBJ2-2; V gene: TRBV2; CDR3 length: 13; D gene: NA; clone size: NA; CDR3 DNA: TGTGCCAGCAGTGGCGAGCACACCGGGGAGCTGTTTTTT; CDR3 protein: CASSGEHTGELFF
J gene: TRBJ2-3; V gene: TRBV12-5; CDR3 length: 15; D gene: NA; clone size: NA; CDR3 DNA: TGTGCTAGTGGTTTGGTACTGGAGGGAACCGCGACGCAGTATTTT; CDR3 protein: CASGLVLEGTATQYF
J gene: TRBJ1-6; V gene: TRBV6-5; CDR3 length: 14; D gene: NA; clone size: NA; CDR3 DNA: TGTGCCAGCAGGACGGAGGGGATGAATTCACCCCTCCACTTT; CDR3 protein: CASRTEGMNSPLHF
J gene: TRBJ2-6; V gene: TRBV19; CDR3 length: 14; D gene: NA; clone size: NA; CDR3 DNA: TGTGCCAGTAGCTACCAGGGTGGGGCCAACGTCCTGACTTTC; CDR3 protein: CASSYQGGANVLTF
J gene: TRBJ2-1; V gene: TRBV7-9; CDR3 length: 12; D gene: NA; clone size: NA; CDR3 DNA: TGTGCCAGCAGCCCGACAGTAAATGAGCAGTTCTTC; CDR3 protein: CASSPTVNEQFF
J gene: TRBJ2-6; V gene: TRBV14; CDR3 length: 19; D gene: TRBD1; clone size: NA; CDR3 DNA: TGTGCCAGCAGCCAAGATCGGTGGCAGGGGGTCTCTGGGGCCAACGTCCTGACTTTC; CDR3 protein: CASSQDRWQGVSGANVLTF
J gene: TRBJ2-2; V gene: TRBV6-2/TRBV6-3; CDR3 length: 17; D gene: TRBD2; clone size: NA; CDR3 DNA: TGTGCCAGCAGTTACGACCCCGGGGGGGTGAACACCGGGGAGCTGTTTTTT; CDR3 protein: CASSYDPGGVNTGELFF
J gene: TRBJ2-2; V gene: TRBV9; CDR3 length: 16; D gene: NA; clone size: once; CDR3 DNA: TGTGCCAGCAGCGTAGATAGGGCGGGGAACACCGGGGAGCTGTTTTTT; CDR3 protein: CASSVDRAGNTGELFF
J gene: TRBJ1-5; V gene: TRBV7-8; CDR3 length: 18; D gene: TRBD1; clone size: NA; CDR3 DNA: TGTGCCAGCAGCTCCCCCGGGACAGGGATTTATAGCAATCAGCCCCAGCATTTT; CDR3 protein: CASSSPGTGIYSNQPQHF
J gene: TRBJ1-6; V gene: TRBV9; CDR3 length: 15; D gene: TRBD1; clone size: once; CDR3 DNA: TGTGCCAGCAGCGGGTCCGGGACAGCAAGCTCACCCCTCCACTTT; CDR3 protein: CASSGSGTASSPLHF
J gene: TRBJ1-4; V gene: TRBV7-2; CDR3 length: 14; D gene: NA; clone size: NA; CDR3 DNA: TGTGCCAGCAGCTTATTGGGGGGTAATGAAAAACTGTTTTTT; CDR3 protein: CASSLLGGNEKLFF
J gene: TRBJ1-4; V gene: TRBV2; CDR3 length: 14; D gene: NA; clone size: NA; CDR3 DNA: TGTGCCAGCAGTGTCCTACAGGGAAGTGAAAAACTGTTTTTT; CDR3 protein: CASSVLQGSEKLFF
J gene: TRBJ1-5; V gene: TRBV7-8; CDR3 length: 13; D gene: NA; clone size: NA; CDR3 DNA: TGTGCCAGCAGCTATGACATAAATCAGCCCCAGCATTTT; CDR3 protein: CASSYDINQPQHF
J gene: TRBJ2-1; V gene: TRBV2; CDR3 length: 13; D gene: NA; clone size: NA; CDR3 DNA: TGTGCCAGCAGTCCTGAGGGGGAAAATGAGCAGTTCTTC; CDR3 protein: CASSPEGENEQFF
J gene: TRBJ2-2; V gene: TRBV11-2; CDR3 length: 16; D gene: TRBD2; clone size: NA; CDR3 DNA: TGTGCCAGCAGCTTAACAGCGGGGGTGAACACCGGGGAGCTGTTTTTT; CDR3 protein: CASSLTAGVNTGELFF
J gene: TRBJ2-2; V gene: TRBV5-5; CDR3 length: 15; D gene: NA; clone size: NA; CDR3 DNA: TGTGCCAGCAGCTTGAGTCAGGGTAGGACCGGGGAGCTGTTTTTT; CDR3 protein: CASSLSQGRTGELFF
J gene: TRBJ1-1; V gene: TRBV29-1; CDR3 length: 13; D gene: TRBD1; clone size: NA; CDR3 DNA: TGCAGCGGGGGGACAGGGTTGAACACTGAAGCTTTCTTT; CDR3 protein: CSGGTGLNTEAFF
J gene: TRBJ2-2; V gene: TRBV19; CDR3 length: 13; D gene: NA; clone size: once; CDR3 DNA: TGTGCCCGGCCAAGGGGCGCCACCGGGGAGCTGTTTTTT; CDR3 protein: CARPRGATGELFF
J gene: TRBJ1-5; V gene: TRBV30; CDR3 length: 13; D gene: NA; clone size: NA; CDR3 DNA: TGTGCCTGGAGTTCAGGGAGCAATCAGCCCCAGCATTTT; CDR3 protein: CAWSSGSNQPQHF
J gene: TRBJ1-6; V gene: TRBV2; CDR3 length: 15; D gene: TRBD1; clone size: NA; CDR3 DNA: TGTGCCAGCAGTCGACAGGGGCCCGATAATTCACCCCTCCACTTT; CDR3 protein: CASSRQGPDNSPLHF